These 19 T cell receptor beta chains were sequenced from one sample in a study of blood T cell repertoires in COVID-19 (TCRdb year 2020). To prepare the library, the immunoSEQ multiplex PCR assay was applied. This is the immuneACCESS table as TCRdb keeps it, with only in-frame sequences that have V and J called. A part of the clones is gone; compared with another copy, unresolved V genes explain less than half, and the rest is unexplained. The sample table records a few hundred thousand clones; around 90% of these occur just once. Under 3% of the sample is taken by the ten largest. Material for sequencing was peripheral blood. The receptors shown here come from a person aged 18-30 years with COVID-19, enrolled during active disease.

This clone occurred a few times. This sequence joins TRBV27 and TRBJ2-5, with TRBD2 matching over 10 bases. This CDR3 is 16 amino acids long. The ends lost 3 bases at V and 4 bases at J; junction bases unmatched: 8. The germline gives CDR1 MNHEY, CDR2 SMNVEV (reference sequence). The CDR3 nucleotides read TGTGCCAGCAGTTTGGTAGCTAGCGGGAGTGGAGAGACCCAGTACTTC. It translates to CASSLVASGSGETQYF.

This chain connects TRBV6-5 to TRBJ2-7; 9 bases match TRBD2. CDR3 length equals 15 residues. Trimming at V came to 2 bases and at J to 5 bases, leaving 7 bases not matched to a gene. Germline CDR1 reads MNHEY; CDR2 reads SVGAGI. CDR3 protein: CASSYPSGEGNEQYF. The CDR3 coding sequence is TGTGCCAGCAGTTACCCTAGCGGGGAGGGGAACGAGCAGTACTTC.

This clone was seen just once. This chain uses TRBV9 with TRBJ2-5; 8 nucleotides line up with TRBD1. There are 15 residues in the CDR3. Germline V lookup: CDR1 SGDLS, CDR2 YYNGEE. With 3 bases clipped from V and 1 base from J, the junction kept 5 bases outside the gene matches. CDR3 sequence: CASSAHRGSQETQYF. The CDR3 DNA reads TGTGCCAGCAGCGCCCACAGGGGGTCCCAAGAGACCCAGTACTTC.

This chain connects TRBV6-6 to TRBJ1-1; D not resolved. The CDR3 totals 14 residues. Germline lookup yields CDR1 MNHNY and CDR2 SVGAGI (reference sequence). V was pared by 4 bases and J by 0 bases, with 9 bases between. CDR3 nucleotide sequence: TGTGCCAGCAGTTCCATAGATATGAACACTGAAGCTTTCTTT. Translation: CASSSIDMNTEAFF.

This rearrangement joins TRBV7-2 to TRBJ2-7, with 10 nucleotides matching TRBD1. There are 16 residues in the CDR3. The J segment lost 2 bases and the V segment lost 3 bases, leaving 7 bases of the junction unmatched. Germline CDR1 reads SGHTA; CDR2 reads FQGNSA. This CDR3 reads CASSFGTGATAYEQYF. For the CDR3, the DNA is TGTGCCAGCAGCTTTGGGACAGGGGCCACCGCCTACGAGCAGTACTTC.

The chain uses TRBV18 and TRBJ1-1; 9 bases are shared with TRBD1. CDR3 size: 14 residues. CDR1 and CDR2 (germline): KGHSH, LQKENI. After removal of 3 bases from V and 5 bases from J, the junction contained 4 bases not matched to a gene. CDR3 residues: CASSPGTGRTEAFF. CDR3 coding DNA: TGTGCCAGCTCACCGGGGACAGGGAGGACTGAAGCTTTCTTT.

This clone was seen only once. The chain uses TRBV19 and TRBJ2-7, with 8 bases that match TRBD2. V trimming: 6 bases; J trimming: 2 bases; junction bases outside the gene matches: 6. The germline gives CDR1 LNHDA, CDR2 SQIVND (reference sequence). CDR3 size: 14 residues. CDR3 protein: CASSPHGRAYEQYF. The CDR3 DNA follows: TGTGCCAGTAGCCCCCACGGGAGGGCCTACGAGCAGTACTTC.

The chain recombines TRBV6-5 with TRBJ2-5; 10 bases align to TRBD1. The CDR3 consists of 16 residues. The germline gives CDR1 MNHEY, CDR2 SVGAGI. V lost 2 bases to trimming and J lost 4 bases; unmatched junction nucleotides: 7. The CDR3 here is CASSYVRTGGGETQYF. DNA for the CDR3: TGTGCCAGCAGTTACGTAAGGACAGGGGGGGGAGAGACCCAGTACTTC.

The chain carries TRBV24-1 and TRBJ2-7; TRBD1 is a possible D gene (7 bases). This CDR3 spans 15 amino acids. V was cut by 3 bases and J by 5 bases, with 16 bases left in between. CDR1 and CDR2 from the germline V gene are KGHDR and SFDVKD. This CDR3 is CATSDAAGGWDEQYF. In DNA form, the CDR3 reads TGTGCCACCAGTGATGCCGCAGGGGGGTGGGACGAGCAGTACTTC.

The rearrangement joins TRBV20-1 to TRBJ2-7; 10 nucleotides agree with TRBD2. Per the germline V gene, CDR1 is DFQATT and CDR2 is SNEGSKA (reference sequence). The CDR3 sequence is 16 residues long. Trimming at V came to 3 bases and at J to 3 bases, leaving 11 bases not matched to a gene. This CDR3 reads CSASIPGGLAYYEQYF. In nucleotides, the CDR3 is TGCAGTGCTAGTATACCCGGGGGACTAGCGTACTACGAGCAGTACTTC.

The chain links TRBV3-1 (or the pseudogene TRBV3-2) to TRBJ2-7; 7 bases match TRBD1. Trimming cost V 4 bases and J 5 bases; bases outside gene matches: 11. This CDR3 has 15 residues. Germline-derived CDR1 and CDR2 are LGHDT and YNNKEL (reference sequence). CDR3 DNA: TGTGCCAGCAGCCTTTTCGGACAGGACCAGGACGAGCAGTACTTC. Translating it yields CASSLFGQDQDEQYF.

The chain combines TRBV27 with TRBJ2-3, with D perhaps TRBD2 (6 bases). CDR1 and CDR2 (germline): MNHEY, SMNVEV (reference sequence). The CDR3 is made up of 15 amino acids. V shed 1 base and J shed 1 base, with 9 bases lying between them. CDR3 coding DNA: TGTGCCAGCAGTTTATGGGAGCGGGGCACAGATACGCAGTATTTT. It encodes CASSLWERGTDTQYF.

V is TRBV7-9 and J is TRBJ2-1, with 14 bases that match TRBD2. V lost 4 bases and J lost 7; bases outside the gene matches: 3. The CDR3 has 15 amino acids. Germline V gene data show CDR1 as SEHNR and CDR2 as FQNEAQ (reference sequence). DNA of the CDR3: TGTGCCAGCAGCTACGGGACTAGCGGGAGAAATGAGCAGTTCTTC. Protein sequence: CASSYGTSGRNEQFF.

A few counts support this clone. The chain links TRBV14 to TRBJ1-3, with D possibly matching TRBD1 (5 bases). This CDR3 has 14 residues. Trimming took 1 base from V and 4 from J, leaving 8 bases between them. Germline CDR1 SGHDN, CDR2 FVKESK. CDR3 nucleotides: TGTGCCAGCAGCCAAGCGCGGGGCGGAAACACCATATATTTT. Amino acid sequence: CASSQARGGNTIYF. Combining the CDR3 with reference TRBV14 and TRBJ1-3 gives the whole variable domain EAGVTQFPSHSVIEKGQTVTLRCDPISGHDNLYWYRRVMGKEIKFLLHFVKESKQDESGMPNNRFLAERTGGTYSTLKVQPAELEDSGVYFCASSQARGGNTIYFGEGSWLTVV.

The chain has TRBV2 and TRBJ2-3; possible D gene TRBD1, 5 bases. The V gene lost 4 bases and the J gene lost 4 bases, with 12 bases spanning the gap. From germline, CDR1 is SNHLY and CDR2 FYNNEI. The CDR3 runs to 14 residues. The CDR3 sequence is CASSVWGRADTQYF. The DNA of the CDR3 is TGTGCCAGCAGTGTCTGGGGCAGGGCAGATACGCAGTATTTT.

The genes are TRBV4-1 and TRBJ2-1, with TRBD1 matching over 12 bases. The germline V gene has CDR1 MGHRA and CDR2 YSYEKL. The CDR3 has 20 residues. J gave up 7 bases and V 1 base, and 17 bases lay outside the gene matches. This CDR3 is CASSQAFYRLGTGGKNEQFF. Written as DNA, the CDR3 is TGCGCCAGCAGCCAAGCCTTTTACCGGCTTGGGACAGGGGGCAAGAATGAGCAGTTCTTC.

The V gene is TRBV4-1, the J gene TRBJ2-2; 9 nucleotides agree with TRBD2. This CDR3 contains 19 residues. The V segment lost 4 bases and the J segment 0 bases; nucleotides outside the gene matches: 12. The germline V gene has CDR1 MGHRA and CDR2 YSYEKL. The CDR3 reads CASSPRAGGPYSNTGELFF. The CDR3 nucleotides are TGCGCCAGCAGCCCCCGGGCGGGAGGGCCTTATTCGAACACCGGGGAGCTGTTTTTT.

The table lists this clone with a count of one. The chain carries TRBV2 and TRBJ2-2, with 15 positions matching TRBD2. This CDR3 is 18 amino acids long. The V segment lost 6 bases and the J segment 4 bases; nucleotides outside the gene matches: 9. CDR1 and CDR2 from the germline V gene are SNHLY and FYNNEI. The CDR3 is CASRGTSGRSSGTGELFF. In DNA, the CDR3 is TGTGCCAGCAGAGGGACTAGCGGGAGGTCATCAGGCACCGGGGAGCTGTTTTTT.

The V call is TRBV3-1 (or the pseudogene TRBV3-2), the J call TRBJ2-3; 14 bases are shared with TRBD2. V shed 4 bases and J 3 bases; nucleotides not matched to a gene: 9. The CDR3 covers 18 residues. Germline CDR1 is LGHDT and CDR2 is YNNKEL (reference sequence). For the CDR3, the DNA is TGTGCCAGCAGCCCGACTAGCGGGAGGGCCTCAAAGACAGATACGCAGTATTTT. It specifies CASSPTSGRASKTDTQYF.